A selection of T cell receptor beta chains follows, all from one sample in a study of blood T cell repertoires in COVID-19. The method was immunoSEQ multiplex PCR; TCRdb's version includes in-frame clones alone and lacks a portion of them. The sample has over 150,000 clones, 60% to 80% seen once. Input material: PBMCs or T cells enriched from blood (not recorded which). These receptors all stem from a woman aged 50 to 65 who had recovered from COVID-19. Each CDR3 is given with its conserved first and last residue. The D gene is left open where the match is weak. Clone size is given for some rows only: seen once, a few or many times, or a class if the clone is expanded.

V gene: TRBV6-5
D gene: -
clone size: -
J gene: TRBJ2-2
CDR3 DNA: TGTGCCAGCAGTCTATCCTTGAACACCGGGGAGCTGTTTTTT
CDR3 protein: CASSLSLNTGELFF

V gene: TRBV10-3
D gene: -
clone size: once
J gene: TRBJ2-2
CDR3 DNA: TGTGCCATCAGTGCGGGGGGCCCCGGGGAGCTGTTTTTT
CDR3 protein: CAISAGGPGELFF

V gene: TRBV11-3
D gene: TRBD2
clone size: -
J gene: TRBJ2-1
CDR3 DNA: TGTGTCAGCAGCTTCCGGGGGGTATCCTACAATGAGCAGTTCTTC
CDR3 protein: CVSSFRGVSYNEQFF

V gene: TRBV4-1
D gene: -
clone size: many
J gene: TRBJ1-5
CDR3 DNA: TGCGCCAGCAGCCAAGGGCCGTTCAGGGAGGTTGGTCAGCCCCAGCATTTT
CDR3 protein: CASSQGPFREVGQPQHF

V gene: TRBV7-2
D gene: TRBD2
clone size: -
J gene: TRBJ2-5
CDR3 DNA: TGTGCCAGCAGCTTAGCGCCTAGCGGGACGGGTGGGACCCAGTACTTC
CDR3 protein: CASSLAPSGTGGTQYF

V gene: TRBV9
D gene: -
clone size: -
J gene: TRBJ1-2
CDR3 DNA: TGTGCCAGCAGCCCCAACGCAGGGTTCGGCTACACCTTC
CDR3 protein: CASSPNAGFGYTF

V gene: TRBV5-6
D gene: -
clone size: -
J gene: TRBJ2-4
CDR3 DNA: TGTGCCAGCAGCCCTTCCGAGATCAACATTCAGTACTTC
CDR3 protein: CASSPSEINIQYF

V gene: TRBV20-1
D gene: TRBD1
clone size: few
J gene: TRBJ1-1
CDR3 DNA: TGCAGTGCTAGTGTGGACAGGAGGTCTTGGGCACCCATGAACACTGAAGCTTTCTTT
CDR3 protein: CSASVDRRSWAPMNTEAFF

V gene: TRBV5-8
D gene: -
clone size: -
J gene: TRBJ1-5
CDR3 DNA: TGTGCCGGGTTCCGTACCGGGGAAGGCAATCAGCCCCAGCATTTT
CDR3 protein: CAGFRTGEGNQPQHF

V gene: TRBV6-5
D gene: TRBD1
clone size: -
J gene: TRBJ1-2
CDR3 DNA: TGTGCCAGTTCCAGAAAGGACAGGCTCTATGGCTACACCTTC
CDR3 protein: CASSRKDRLYGYTF

V gene: TRBV21-1
D gene: -
clone size: once
J gene: TRBJ2-3
CDR3 DNA: TGTGCCAGCAGCAAAGCGGAGACAGGTTCCACAGATACGCAGTATTTT
CDR3 protein: CASSKAETGSTDTQYF

V gene: TRBV4-1
D gene: TRBD2
clone size: -
J gene: TRBJ2-1
CDR3 DNA: TGCGCCAGCAGCCAAGTAGCGGGAACTTCCTACAATGAGCAGTTCTTC
CDR3 protein: CASSQVAGTSYNEQFF

V gene: TRBV18
D gene: -
clone size: once
J gene: TRBJ1-5
CDR3 DNA: TGTGCCAGCTCACCGGACAGCGAGTACAATCAGCCCCAGCATTTT
CDR3 protein: CASSPDSEYNQPQHF

V gene: TRBV28
D gene: -
clone size: -
J gene: TRBJ1-2
CDR3 DNA: TGTGCCAGCAATGGTCGGTCCGGGACAACCACTAACTATGGCTACACCTTC
CDR3 protein: CASNGRSGTTTNYGYTF

V gene: TRBV9
D gene: -
clone size: -
J gene: TRBJ1-3
CDR3 DNA: TGTGCCAGCAGCGTACAACCTGCTGGCCATCCCTCTGGAAACACCATATATTTT
CDR3 protein: CASSVQPAGHPSGNTIYF

V gene: TRBV5-6
D gene: -
clone size: -
J gene: TRBJ2-3
CDR3 DNA: TGTGCCAGCAGCTTGGGGAGTCTGGACACAGATACGCAGTATTTT
CDR3 protein: CASSLGSLDTDTQYF